Presented here are 19 T cell receptor beta chains from one specimen sequenced in a study of T cell changes during pregnancy in multiple sclerosis. Only in-frame clones appear in the TCRdb table, and some are missing; sequencing was by immunoSEQ multiplex PCR. The data show approximately 48,000 clones, roughly 94% seen once. The sequencing used CD8+ T cells from peripheral blood mononuclear cells, collected before pregnancy. All receptors derive from a female donor with multiple sclerosis, enrolled in a pregnancy study.

The genes are TRBV6-5 and TRBJ1-1; 9 positions match TRBD1. This CDR3 has 15 amino acids. Losses at the gene ends were 6 bases for V and 5 bases for J; bases not matched to a gene: 10. CDR1 and CDR2 from the germline V gene are MNHEY and SVGAGI. The CDR3 protein is CASSATGGEGTEAFF. In DNA, the CDR3 is TGTGCCAGCAGCGCCACAGGGGGCGAAGGGACTGAAGCTTTCTTT.

The rearrangement links TRBV27 to TRBJ1-4, with 9 bases lining up with TRBD1. V dropped 5 bases and J dropped 2; count of bases not matched to a gene: 6. The CDR3 has 16 amino acids. CDR1 is MNHEY, CDR2 SMNVEV, per germline (reference sequence). DNA of the CDR3: TGTGCCAGCAGTCTGACAGGGGGATGGACTAATGAAAAACTGTTTTTT. Protein: CASSLTGGWTNEKLFF.

The rearrangement uses TRBV6-5 and TRBJ2-5, with a weak D call TRBD2 (5 bases). V lost 8 bases to trimming and J lost 7 bases, with 23 bases between them. This CDR3 is 15 amino acids long. Germline CDR1 MNHEY, CDR2 SVGAGI. The CDR3 DNA reads as TGTGCCAGCTCGCTAAGCGGAGAACCCATGGGGACCCAGTACTTC. Protein product: CASSLSGEPMGTQYF.

The chain has TRBV29-1 and TRBJ2-3, with TRBD2 as a possible D gene (6 bases). The CDR3 runs 15 residues. V gave up 7 bases and J gave up 4 bases, with 21 bases separating them. The V gene's germline CDR1 is SQVTM and CDR2 ANQGSEA. The CDR3 DNA reads TGCAGCGCCCTGGGGGTGGAGGGACTGCCAGATACGCAGTATTTT. Translating it yields CSALGVEGLPDTQYF.

The V call is TRBV10-2, the J call TRBJ2-3; D ambiguous. Germline CDR1 WSHSY, CDR2 SAAADI. This CDR3 has 11 residues. Trimming left V 5 bases short and J 3 bases short, with 3 bases between. The CDR3 loop reads CASSPTDTQYF. The CDR3 DNA sequence: TGCGCCAGCAGTCCGACAGATACGCAGTATTTT.

The chain uses TRBV6-4 and TRBJ2-1; 11 positions match TRBD2. This CDR3 spans 15 amino acids. In germline, CDR1 is MRHNA, CDR2 SNTAGT. V dropped 6 bases and J dropped 4; count of bases not matched to a gene: 5. Written as DNA, the CDR3 is TGTGCCAGCAGCTGGACTAGCGGGCCTTACAATGAGCAGTTCTTC. Protein product: CASSWTSGPYNEQFF.

J is TRBJ2-2 and V is TRBV4-1, with 11 bases that match TRBD2. J lost 7 bases, V lost 0 bases, and 10 bases had no gene match. CDR3 length equals 18 residues. Germline CDR1 reads MGHRA; CDR2 reads YSYEKL. The CDR3 DNA reads TGCGCCAGCAGCCAAGATACGGGACTAGCGGAGATTGGCGGGGAGCTGTTTTTT. It translates to CASSQDTGLAEIGGELFF.

This chain uses TRBV7-9 with TRBJ2-7, with 10 bases identical to TRBD1. Germline V lookup: CDR1 SEHNR, CDR2 FQNEAQ (reference sequence). The CDR3 consists of 15 residues. V was pared by 6 bases and J by 6 bases, with 11 bases of the junction left unmatched. The CDR3 bases are TGTGCCAGCAGGACCGGGGGACAGGGGCTACCCGAGCAGTACTTC. As protein: CASRTGGQGLPEQYF.

The rearrangement links TRBV5-8 to TRBJ2-3; D might be TRBD2 (6 bases). Trimming took 0 bases from V and 6 from J, leaving 11 bases between them. The CDR3 length is 14 residues. Germline-derived CDR1 and CDR2 are SGHTS and YDEGEE. The DNA of the CDR3 is TGTGCCAGCAGCTTGGTCGGGAGCGGCGATACGCAGTATTTT. As protein: CASSLVGSGDTQYF.

The V call is TRBV14, the J call TRBJ1-2; TRBD1 matches 8 bases. Trimming took 5 bases from V and 6 from J; bases not matched to a gene: 5. The CDR3 has 13 amino acids. The V gene's germline CDR1 is SGHDN and CDR2 FVKESK. CDR3 sequence reads: CASSYRTGHGYTF. CDR3 in DNA: TGTGCCAGCAGCTACAGGACAGGGCATGGCTACACCTTC.

This clone has only one observation. This chain uses TRBV27 with TRBJ2-7, with 9 bases fitting TRBD1. With V trimmed by 5 bases and J by 3 bases, 5 bases remained unmatched. There are 14 residues in the CDR3. CDR1 MNHEY and CDR2 SMNVEV come from the germline V gene (reference sequence). CDR3 DNA sequence: TGTGCCAGCAGTGCCCCGGGACAGGGCTACGAGCAGTACTTC. Encoded protein: CASSAPGQGYEQYF.

Within the sample, this clone is medium-sized (0.01 to 0.1%). The V gene is TRBV7-9, the J gene TRBJ2-7; TRBD2 matches 7 bases. The germline CDR1 and CDR2 sequences are SEHNR and FQNEAQ (reference sequence). The CDR3 totals 12 residues. The V segment lost 6 bases and the J segment 6 bases; nucleotides outside the gene matches: 5. The CDR3 DNA reads as TGTGCCAGCAGACCGTCGGGGGGCGAGCAGTACTTC. Amino acid sequence: CASRPSGGEQYF.

V and J are TRBV18 and TRBJ2-3, with D tentatively TRBD1 (7 bases). The germline CDR1 and CDR2 sequences are KGHSH and LQKENI. Trimming left V 2 bases short and J 3 bases short, with 18 bases between. CDR3 length: 17 residues. The CDR3 loop reads CASSPWEGGRGTDTQYF. CDR3 in DNA: TGTGCCAGCTCACCATGGGAAGGGGGCCGGGGGACAGATACGCAGTATTTT.

The chain uses TRBV4-1 and TRBJ1-1; D is uncertain. The V end lost 1 base, the J end lost 6 bases, and 12 bases lay between the germline ends. This CDR3 has 14 amino acids. Germline CDR1 reads MGHRA; CDR2 reads YSYEKL. The CDR3, as DNA: TGCGCCAGCAGCCAAGTTGGAGGGATCTCTGAAGCTTTCTTT. Its protein product is CASSQVGGISEAFF.

The chain employs TRBV21-1 and TRBJ2-2; TRBD2 is the table's D call and was not checked against the DNA. TRBV21-1 is termed a pseudogene. CDR3 length: 17 residues. The CDR3 spells CASSKDGTSGNTGELFF. As DNA, the CDR3 is TGTGCCAGCAGCAAAGATGGGACTAGCGGGAACACCGGGGAGCTGTTTTTT.

The chain carries TRBV29-1 and TRBJ2-1; TRBD2 aligns across 8 bases. V dropped 6 bases and J dropped 4; count of bases not matched to a gene: 11. CDR1 is SQVTM and CDR2 is ANQGSEA in the germline V gene. This CDR3 is built from 15 residues. CDR3 nucleotides: TGCAGCGTAGAGAGCGGGGGTGGGAAATACAATGAGCAGTTCTTC. It translates to CSVESGGGKYNEQFF.

The chain employs TRBV4-2 and TRBJ2-7, with 7 bases identical to TRBD2. The CDR3 is 12 residues long. From germline, CDR1 is LGHNA and CDR2 YNFKEQ. The V gene end was trimmed by 7 bases and the J gene end by 3 bases; junction bases not matched to a gene: 3. The CDR3 sequence: CASMGGNYEQYF. The DNA of the CDR3 is TGTGCCAGCATGGGGGGGAACTACGAGCAGTACTTC.

V gene TRBV19 combines with J gene TRBJ2-5, with D unresolved. Trimming shortened V by 5 bases and J by 2 bases, and 12 bases separated the two germline ends. CDR1 and CDR2 (germline): LNHDA, SQIVND (reference sequence). The CDR3 consists of 14 residues. The CDR3 spells CASSPRREQETQYF. In DNA form, the CDR3 reads TGTGCCAGTAGTCCACGAAGAGAGCAAGAGACCCAGTACTTC.

The genes are TRBV9 and TRBJ2-7, with TRBD1 as a possible D gene (5 bases). CDR3 length equals 14 residues. CDR1 SGDLS and CDR2 YYNGEE come from the germline V gene. Trimming pared 0 bases from V and 5 bases from J, leaving 12 bases between. CDR3 DNA: TGTGCCAGCAGCGTAGGCAGGGTATTGGACGAGCAGTACTTC. Protein product: CASSVGRVLDEQYF.